This is a list of T cell receptor beta chains from one sample in a study of blood T cell dynamics during melanoma immunotherapy. TCRdb keeps only in-frame clones here, not all; method: immunoSEQ multiplex PCR. The sample includes 7,000 to 8,500 clones, 88% of them seen just once. Sample: blood, taken from a patient treated with checkpoint blockade. Receptor source: a human donor with melanoma. The CDR3 runs from the conserved cysteine through the conserved F or W. The D gene is left open where the match is weak. Some rows mark clone size as missing; the rest say once, few, many or name a class of expanded clone.

J: TRBJ1-3; length: 15; V: TRBV5-1; D: -; size: -; CDR3: CASSHDQAAGNTIYF; DNA: TGCGCCAGCAGCCACGACCAGGCGGCTGGAAACACCATATATTTT
J: TRBJ1-2; length: 13; V: TRBV19; D: -; size: once; CDR3: CASMRGSGYGYTF; DNA: TGTGCCAGTATGAGAGGGAGCGGTTATGGCTACACCTTC
J: TRBJ2-7; length: 14; V: TRBV6-6; D: TRBD2; size: once; CDR3: CASSRTSGNPEQYF; DNA: TGTGCCAGCAGTCGGACTAGCGGAAATCCCGAGCAGTACTTC
J: TRBJ2-5; length: 14; V: TRBV5-4; D: -; size: once; CDR3: CASSWGQREETQYF; DNA: TGTGCCAGCAGTTGGGGACAGCGGGAAGAGACCCAGTACTTC
J: TRBJ2-2; length: 15; V: TRBV6-4; D: -; size: -; CDR3: CASSAKTSAPGELFF; DNA: TGTGCCAGCAGTGCGAAAACTTCAGCCCCCGGGGAGCTGTTTTTT
J: TRBJ1-2; length: 17; V: TRBV5-1; D: TRBD1; size: -; CDR3: CASSSALGPRDRGGYTF; DNA: TGCGCCAGCAGCTCGGCCTTGGGGCCCCGGGACAGGGGTGGCTACACCTTC
J: TRBJ1-6; length: 14; V: TRBV7-2; D: -; size: -; CDR3: CASSRGDPNSPLHF; DNA: TGTGCCAGCAGCCGGGGGGACCCGAATTCACCCCTCCACTTT
J: TRBJ2-5; length: 17; V: TRBV29-1; D: -; size: -; CDR3: CSVGGRGPDPLQGTQYF; DNA: TGCAGCGTGGGGGGACGGGGGCCCGATCCCCTCCAGGGGACCCAGTACTTC
J: TRBJ1-2; length: 16; V: TRBV4-1; D: -; size: -; CDR3: CASRNVQERLWYGYTF; DNA: TGCGCCAGCCGAAACGTACAGGAACGGTTATGGTATGGCTACACCTTC
J: TRBJ1-5; length: 14; V: TRBV27; D: TRBD1; size: few; CDR3: CASSRQGMDQPQHF; DNA: TGTGCCAGCAGTCGACAGGGGATGGATCAGCCCCAGCATTTT
J: TRBJ2-7; length: 13; V: TRBV5-1; D: TRBD1; size: few; CDR3: CASSPKQGDEQYF; DNA: TGCGCCAGCAGCCCAAAGCAGGGGGACGAGCAGTACTTC